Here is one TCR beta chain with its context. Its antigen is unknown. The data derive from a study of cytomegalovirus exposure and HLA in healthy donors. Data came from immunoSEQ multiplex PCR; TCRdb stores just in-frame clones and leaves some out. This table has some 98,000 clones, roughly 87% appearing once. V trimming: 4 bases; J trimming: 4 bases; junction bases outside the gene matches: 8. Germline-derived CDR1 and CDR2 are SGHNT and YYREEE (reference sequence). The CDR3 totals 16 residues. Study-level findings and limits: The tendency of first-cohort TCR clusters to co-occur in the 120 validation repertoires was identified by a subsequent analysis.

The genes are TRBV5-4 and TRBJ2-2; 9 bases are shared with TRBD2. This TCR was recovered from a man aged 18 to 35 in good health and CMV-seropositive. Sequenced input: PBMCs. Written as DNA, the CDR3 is TGTGCCAGCAGCGTGCGGGGGGGCCGTGGCACCGGGGAGCTGTTTTTT. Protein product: CASSVRGGRGTGELFF.